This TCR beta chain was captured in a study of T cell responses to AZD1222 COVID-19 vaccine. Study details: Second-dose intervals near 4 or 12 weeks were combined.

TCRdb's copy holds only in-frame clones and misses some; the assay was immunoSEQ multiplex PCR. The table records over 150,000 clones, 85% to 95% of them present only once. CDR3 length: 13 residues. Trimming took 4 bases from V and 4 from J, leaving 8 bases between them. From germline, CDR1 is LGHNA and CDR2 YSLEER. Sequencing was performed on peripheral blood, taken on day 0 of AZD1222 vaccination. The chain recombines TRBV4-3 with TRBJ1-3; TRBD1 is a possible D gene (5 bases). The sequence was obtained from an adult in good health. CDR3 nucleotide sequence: TGCGCCAGCAGCCCAGACAGCGGAAACACCATATATTTT. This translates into CASSPDSGNTIYF.